This T cell receptor (beta chain) was sequenced in a study of cytomegalovirus exposure and HLA in healthy donors. Whole-study context: An earlier analysis identified under 130 million unique TCR beta sequences in about 200 million T cells. Study observations and caveats: Near-uniform donor sequencing depth was presumed by presence/absence analyses. 164 TCR beta chains were listed as cytomegalovirus-associated.

At collection, donors were nominally healthy, but unrecorded immune exposures were probable. Of note for this clone: Its antigen is undetermined.

The CDR3 has 13 amino acids. CDR1 KGHSH and CDR2 LQKENI come from the germline V gene. V lost 1 base, J lost 2 bases, and 6 bases lay in between. Amplification used 60 Vbeta primers and 13 Jbeta primers. The assay was immunoSEQ multiplex PCR, and TCRdb's table has in-frame clones only and misses some. The sample lists over 150,000 clones, roughly 76% occurring once. This chain connects TRBV18 to TRBJ2-7; D perhaps matches TRBD2 (6 bases). The sequence was collected from a man aged 55 to 70 in good health and CMV-seronegative. Sequencing used PBMCs. DNA for the CDR3: TGTGCCAGCTCACCACTAGCGGCCTACGAGCAGTACTTC. This codes for CASSPLAAYEQYF.